Shown below are 18 T cell receptor beta chains from a single sample sequenced in a study of tumor and adjacent non-tumor tissue in lung cancer. A modified ARM-PCR protocol with three rounds of nested PCR amplified TCRbeta. TCRdb passed the multiplex PCR reads through MiXCR, listing each CDR3 protein once. Here the sample spans around 80,000 distinct CDR3 sequences, around 76% being singletons. The template was RNA from unsorted bulk tissue. More than 3 cm separated this lung sample from the edge of the tumor. The sample taken for sequencing was distant non-tumor lung tissue. Source of these receptors: a man in his 70s with non-small cell lung cancer.

This clonotype has more than one count but fewer than ten. At one of its ends the junction is not consistent with the germline gene, which may arise from a read error. V is TRBV6-1 and J is TRBJ1-2; no definite D call. CDR3 size: 15 residues. Germline loops: CDR1 MNHNS, CDR2 SASEGT. The CDR3: CASSESNGVRDGYTF. The CDR3 DNA reads as TGTGCCAGCAGTGAATCAAACGGGGTCCGGGATGGATACACCTTC.

With regard to this clonotype: Relative to the germline gene, one junction end is altered; a read error may explain this. The DNA of the CDR3 is TGTGCCTCCCTCGGGCTAGCCAGTTCCTACAATGAGCACTTCTTC. Its protein product is CASLGLASSYNEHFF. The genes are TRBV6-2 or TRBV6-3 and TRBJ2-1; D is possibly TRBD2 (5 bases). The CDR3 is made up of 15 amino acids. Germline V gene data show CDR1 as MNHEY and CDR2 as SVGEGT.

To note about this clonotype: The junction and the germline gene differ at one end; a read error may be behind it. This chain joins TRBV6-1 and TRBJ2-6; D possibly corresponds to TRBD2 (5 bases). The CDR3 consists of 14 residues. The germline V gene encodes CDR1 MNHNS and CDR2 SASEGT. The CDR3 DNA reads as TGTGTCAGCAGTGAGGAGGCTGGGGCCAACGTCCTGACTTTC. Protein sequence: CVSSEEAGANVLTF.

As concerns this clonotype: At one of its ends the junction is not consistent with the germline gene, which may arise from a read error. The rearrangement uses TRBV11-2 and TRBJ2-7; 7 nucleotides align to TRBD1. The CDR3 extends over 15 amino acids. Germline loops: CDR1 SGHAT, CDR2 FQNNGV. The CDR3 spells CTSSLDRGGRYEQCF. The DNA for the CDR3 is TGTACCAGCAGCTTAGATCGAGGGGGCCGGTACGAACAGTGCTTC.

Details on this clonotype: Its ends do not fully match the called genes, so a read error is possible. The chain links TRBV12-3 or TRBV12-4 to TRBJ1-1, with TRBD1 as a possible D gene (5 bases). CDR3 size: 14 residues. In nucleotides, the CDR3 is TGTGCCAGCAGGGTAGGACACCTGAAGACTGAAGCTTTCTTT. Protein product: CASRVGHLKTEAFF.

The count of this clonotype is one. The germline gene is not matched at one end of the junction; a read error may be the cause. The V call is TRBV4-1, the J call TRBJ1-4; 7 bases match TRBD1. The length of the CDR3 is 17 residues. Looked up from germline, CDR1 is MGHRA and CDR2 is YSYEKL. CDR3 region: CASSHLRERGRGENLFF. DNA of the CDR3: TGCGCCAGCAGCCACCTCCGGGAGAGGGGGCGAGGTGAAAATCTGTTTTTT.

Note on this clonotype: Its ends do not fully match the called genes, so a read error is possible. This chain links TRBV6-2 or TRBV6-3 with TRBJ1-1; D uncertain. The CDR3 extends over 15 amino acids. Germline lookup yields CDR1 MNHEY and CDR2 SVGEGT. The CDR3 bases are TGTGTCAGCCGACCTTTTGTGCGACAAATAAGAGAAGCTTTCTTT. This codes for CVSRPFVRQIREAFF.

On this clonotype itself: Possible read error: a much larger clone is one base away. The chain couples TRBV6-6 to TRBJ1-5; D is possibly TRBD1 (6 bases). Trimming removed 5 bases from V and 3 bases from J, with 14 bases in between. This CDR3 contains 15 residues. CDR1 and CDR2 from the germline V gene are MNHNY and SVGAGI (reference sequence). CDR3 sequence: CASSPGRGANQPQHF. The CDR3 DNA sequence: TGTGCCAGCAGTCCCGGTCGGGGGGCCAATCAGCCCCAGCATTTT.

This clonotype showed up many times. This chain links TRBV10-2 with TRBJ2-3; perhaps TRBD2 as D (5 bases). This CDR3 has 16 amino acids. Per the germline V gene, CDR1 is WSHSY and CDR2 is SAAADI. The ends were cut back, 2 bases at V and 4 bases at J, with 16 bases in the middle. This CDR3 is CASSEAAGLGADTQYF. For the CDR3, the DNA is TGCGCCAGCAGTGAGGCGGCGGGTTTGGGCGCAGATACGCAGTATTTT.

A word on this clonotype: The conserved final phenylalanine or tryptophan is absent from the CDR3, which likely points to a read error. The chain carries TRBV7-8 and TRBJ2-3, with D unresolved. Germline V lookup: CDR1 SGHVS, CDR2 FQNEAQ. The CDR3 loop spans 14 amino acids. V was clipped by 5 bases and J by 5 bases, with 14 bases between them. The CDR3 here is CASSIILRQDTQYS. CDR3 DNA: TGTGCCAGCAGCATAATCTTACGACAAGATACGCAGTATTCT.

Many counts were recorded for this clonotype. The V gene is TRBV12-3 or TRBV12-4, the J gene TRBJ2-7; D possibly corresponds to TRBD1 (5 bases). V was shortened by 4 bases and J by 4 bases, with 17 bases between the two germline ends. There are 15 residues in the CDR3. The DNA for the CDR3 is TGTGCCAGCAGTTCCTGGTTCTTCCAGGGATACGAGCAGTACTTC. Protein: CASSSWFFQGYEQYF.

Turning to this clonotype: This sequence may be a read error, since a much larger clone differs from it by one base. The chain couples TRBV7-8 to TRBJ2-7, with D unresolved. The end of the DNA aligns better with TRBJ2-1, so the J call may be wrong. CDR1 and CDR2 from the germline V gene are SGHVS and FQNEAQ. The CDR3 runs 11 residues. CDR3 nucleotide sequence: TGTGCCAGCAGCGAGAAATACGAGCAGTTCTTC. Its translation is CASSEKYEQFF.

This clonotype was seen more than once but under ten times. The junction shows a germline mismatch at one end, possibly a read error. J is TRBJ2-5 and V is TRBV5-4; 9 bases are a match to TRBD2. The length of the CDR3 is 16 residues. Germline assignment: CDR1 SGHNT and CDR2 YYREEE (reference sequence). CDR3 DNA: TGTGTCAGCAGCTTGGGTAGCGGGGGTGTGTGGGAAACCCAGTACTTC. It specifies CVSSLGSGGVWETQYF.

Comments on this clonotype: A much larger clone differs from this one at a single base, so this may be a read error. The chain carries TRBV5-4 and TRBJ1-1; D gene ambiguous. Germline loops: CDR1 SGHNT, CDR2 YYREEE (reference sequence). V was trimmed by 2 bases and J by 2 bases, leaving 19 bases between them. The CDR3 spans 17 residues. The CDR3 nucleotides read TGTGCCAGCAGCTTTAAAAGTATGGGGAGCCCTAACACTGAAGCTTTCTTT. Its protein product is CASSFKSMGSPNTEAFF.

As regards this clonotype: Given the absence of the conserved phenylalanine or tryptophan at the CDR3 end, a read error is likely. The DNA is omitted, as the CDR3 cannot be located on it reliably, and the CDR3 follows TCRdb's listing. The chain couples TRBV6-2 or TRBV6-3 to TRBJ2-1. The CDR3 is 11 amino acids long, termini counted. Germline CDR1 MNHEY, CDR2 SVGEGT. CDR3 residues: CASSYINEEFS.

The chain links TRBV20-1 to TRBJ2-7, with TRBD1 identical over 7 bases. The CDR3 sequence is 12 residues long. Per the germline V gene, CDR1 is DFQATT and CDR2 is SNEGSKA (reference sequence). Trimming at V came to 6 bases and at J to 5 bases, leaving 7 bases not matched to a gene. The CDR3 reads CSARQGMNEQYF. CDR3 nucleotide sequence: TGCAGTGCCCGACAGGGTATGAACGAGCAGTACTTC.

Points on this clonotype: The junction does not match germline at one end; this may be a read error. This chain joins TRBV28 and TRBJ2-3; D is unclear. The CDR3 sequence is 14 residues long. CDR1 and CDR2 from the germline V gene are MDHEN and SYDVKM. The DNA for the CDR3 is TGTGCCAACAGTTTTGTCGAGGGCACAGATACGCAGTATTTT. It codes for CANSFVEGTDTQYF.

The gene calls are TRBV5-4 and TRBJ2-7; D is ambiguous. The CDR3 is made up of 15 amino acids. Germline V gene sequence: CDR1 SGHNT, CDR2 YYREEE (reference sequence). V was cut by 10 bases and J by 5 bases, with 25 bases left in between. The CDR3: CAGTAYETVTHEQYF. CDR3 coding DNA: TGTGCCGGAACGGCATACGAGACTGTAACCCACGAGCAGTACTTC.